The TCR beta chain described here comes from a study of cytomegalovirus exposure and HLA in healthy donors. Only in-frame clones appear in the TCRdb table, and some are missing; sequencing was by immunoSEQ multiplex PCR. The table has around 110,000 clones, about nine tenths seen once; the top ten hold 1.8%. The sequence was obtained from a woman between 18 and 29 years old in good health and CMV-seropositive. The source material was PBMCs.

CDR3 bases: TGTGCCAGCTCACTAACATACAGAGGACAGGGGAGAAACACCATATATTTT. Its translation is CASSLTYRGQGRNTIYF. The rearrangement uses TRBV18 and TRBJ1-3; 9 nucleotides line up with TRBD1. The CDR3 totals 17 residues. CDR1 and CDR2 (germline): KGHSH, LQKENI. V trimming: 4 bases; J trimming: 5 bases; junction bases outside the gene matches: 12.